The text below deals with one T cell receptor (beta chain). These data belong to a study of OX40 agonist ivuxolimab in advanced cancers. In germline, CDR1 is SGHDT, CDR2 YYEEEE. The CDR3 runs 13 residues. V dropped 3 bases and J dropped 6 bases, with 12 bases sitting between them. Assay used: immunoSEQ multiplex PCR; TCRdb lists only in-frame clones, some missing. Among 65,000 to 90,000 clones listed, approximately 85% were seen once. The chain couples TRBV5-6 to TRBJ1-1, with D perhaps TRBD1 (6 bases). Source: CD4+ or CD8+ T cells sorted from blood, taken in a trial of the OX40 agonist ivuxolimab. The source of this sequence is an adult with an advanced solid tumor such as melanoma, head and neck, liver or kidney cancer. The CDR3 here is CASSYGGQAEAFF. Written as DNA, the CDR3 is TGTGCCAGCAGCTACGGGGGGCAGGCTGAAGCTTTCTTT.